The T cell receptor beta chain under discussion was sequenced for a study of blood T cell repertoires in COVID-19. Turning to the study itself: Researchers got acute and convalescent COVID-19 samples from the United States, Italy and Spain. PBMCs, B-cell-depleted T cells, or T cells were the source of the cDNA or gDNA that made up the material.

The method was immunoSEQ multiplex PCR; TCRdb's version includes in-frame clones alone and lacks a portion of them. The table has roughly 30,000 clones, 68% seen once. The CDR3 spans 16 residues. Trimming pared 0 bases from V and 6 bases from J, leaving 15 bases between. Germline assignment: CDR1 KGHSH and CDR2 LQKENI. This clone was counted a few times. The gene calls are TRBV18 and TRBJ2-1, with D possibly matching TRBD1 (6 bases). The source of this sequence is a human donor in a cohort sampled during active COVID-19. The material sequenced was peripheral blood. The chain's CDR3 is CASSPPNQGLSNEQFF. For the CDR3, the DNA is TGTGCCAGCTCACCACCAAACCAGGGGTTATCCAATGAGCAGTTCTTC.